The 2 T cell receptor beta chains reported below all come from one sample, sequenced in a study of T cell changes during pregnancy in multiple sclerosis. Using immunoSEQ multiplex PCR, the repertoire was profiled, and TCRdb retains in-frame clones only, with some absent. This sample has about 32,000 clones, with roughly nine tenths found just once. The input for sequencing was CD8+ T cells from peripheral blood mononuclear cells, taken in the first trimester of pregnancy. The receptors stem from a female donor with multiple sclerosis, enrolled in a pregnancy study.

The chain carries TRBV27 and TRBJ2-2, with 8 bases matching TRBD2. CDR1 and CDR2 (germline): MNHEY, SMNVEV (reference sequence). J lost 4 bases, V lost 2 bases, and 3 bases had no gene match. This CDR3 has 15 amino acids. The CDR3: CASSLAGGGTGELFF. The CDR3 DNA reads TGTGCCAGCAGTTTAGCGGGGGGCGGCACCGGGGAGCTGTTTTTT.

The chain recombines TRBV7-9 with TRBJ1-1, with no clear D. This CDR3 has 11 amino acids. The V gene's germline CDR1 is SEHNR and CDR2 FQNEAQ (reference sequence). Trimming removed 5 bases from V and 5 bases from J, with 6 bases in between. Here the CDR3 reads CASSRETEAFF. The CDR3 bases are TGTGCCAGCAGCCGGGAAACTGAAGCTTTCTTT.